The 32 T cell receptor beta chains below were found in one sample sequenced in a study of shared clonotypes between healthy human individuals. Assay: immunoSEQ multiplex PCR; the TCRdb copy retains only in-frame clones and omits some. Of roughly 2.4 million clones listed, 95% are singletons. The specimen was naive CD4+ T cells sorted from blood. Described subset: CD45RA+ positively selected. All receptors derive from a man aged 18-30 years in good health.

CDR3 in DNA: TGTGCCAGCAGTGTGAGAGCCGTGGGGGTCATGAACACTGAAGCTTTCTTT. Translation: CASSVRAVGVMNTEAFF. The chain combines TRBV25-1 with TRBJ1-1; D perhaps matches TRBD1 (5 bases). V was trimmed by 4 bases and J by 0 bases, leaving 18 bases between them. CDR3 length: 17 residues. Germline V gene sequence: CDR1 MGHDK, CDR2 SYGVNS.

V is TRBV5-6 and J is TRBJ2-3, with 10 bases that match TRBD2. J was trimmed by 6 bases and V by 4 bases; bases with no gene match: 14. CDR1 and CDR2 from the germline V gene are SGHDT and YYEEEE. This CDR3 has 17 residues. The CDR3 protein is CASSPFLFPGLADTQYF. In DNA, the CDR3 is TGTGCCAGCAGCCCCTTTTTATTCCCGGGACTAGCGGATACGCAGTATTTT.

The chain links TRBV27 to TRBJ1-3; 8 nucleotides align to TRBD1. V lost 6 bases to trimming and J lost 4 bases; unmatched junction nucleotides: 5. Per germline, CDR1 MNHEY and CDR2 SMNVEV (reference sequence). This CDR3 has 14 amino acids. The CDR3 is CASRTGGIGNTIYF. The DNA for the CDR3 is TGTGCCAGCAGAACAGGGGGAATAGGAAACACCATATATTTT.

The chain combines TRBV5-1 with TRBJ2-4; 11 nucleotides agree with TRBD2. The germline CDR1 and CDR2 sequences are SGHRS and YFSETQ. Trimming cost V 4 bases and J 0 bases; bases outside gene matches: 6. The CDR3 runs to 17 residues. The CDR3, as DNA: TGCGCCAGCAGCCCGGGACTAGCGGATATAGCCAAAAACATTCAGTACTTC. Translation gives CASSPGLADIAKNIQYF.

Concerning this clone itself: Other DNA sequences in this specimen translate into the identical CDR3. DNA of the CDR3: TGTGCCTGGAGTGTACTTGGAACCGGGGAGCTGTTTTTT. It yields the protein CAWSVLGTGELFF. This chain links TRBV30 with TRBJ2-2; D gene ambiguous. Trimming stripped 0 bases from V and 5 bases from J, with 7 bases between. This CDR3 is built from 13 residues. CDR1 and CDR2 (germline): GTSNPN, SVGIG (reference sequence).

This clone was seen only a few times. Other DNA sequences from this sample encode an identical CDR3 as well. J is TRBJ1-5 and V is TRBV10-3, with D uncertain. Trimming took 2 bases from V and 4 from J, leaving 9 bases between them. CDR3 length: 14 amino acids. The germline CDR1 and CDR2 sequences are ENHRY and SYGVKD. The CDR3 DNA is TGTGCCATCAGTGAGGGCGGAGGAAATCAGCCCCAGCATTTT. It specifies CAISEGGGNQPQHF.

The chain links TRBV5-1 to TRBJ1-2, with 8 nucleotides matching TRBD1. The junction had 4 bases not matched to a gene; V was cut back by 3 bases and J by 6 bases. Germline CDR1 and CDR2: SGHRS and YFSETQ. This CDR3 is 13 amino acids long. CDR3 in amino acids: CASSYPGGNGYTF. The CDR3 nucleotides read TGCGCCAGCAGCTATCCAGGGGGCAATGGCTACACCTTC.

The chain employs TRBV18 and TRBJ1-4; D remains unclear. V lost 3 bases and J 0 bases, leaving 11 bases between the germline ends. CDR1 KGHSH and CDR2 LQKENI come from the germline V gene. CDR3 length: 16 residues. The CDR3 loop is CASSPTPKATNEKLFF. CDR3 nucleotide sequence: TGTGCCAGCTCACCGACTCCAAAAGCAACTAATGAAAAACTGTTTTTT.

The CDR3 region has the DNA TGTGCCAGCAGCCAAGTTCGGCCTACATCAAACTATGGCTACACCTTC. Its translation is CASSQVRPTSNYGYTF. This chain joins TRBV14 and TRBJ1-2; D uncertain. The germline V and J ends were trimmed by 1 base and 2 bases, with 14 bases remaining between them. The CDR3 sequence is 16 residues long. Germline CDR1 reads SGHDN; CDR2 reads FVKESK.

This clone was detected once. The V gene is TRBV25-1, the J gene TRBJ2-7; tentatively, D is TRBD1 (5 bases). V lost 2 bases, J lost 1 base, and 21 bases lay in between. Germline assignment: CDR1 MGHDK and CDR2 SYGVNS. The CDR3 is made up of 18 amino acids. The CDR3 region has the DNA TGTGCCAGCAGTGAAACTCCGGTGGCAGGGCCAATATCCTACGAGCAGTACTTC. Its protein is CASSETPVAGPISYEQYF.

The chain recombines TRBV27 with TRBJ1-5; D not resolved. Trimming cost V 2 bases and J 9 bases, with 11 bases left between them. Germline-derived CDR1 and CDR2 are MNHEY and SMNVEV (reference sequence). The length of the CDR3 is 13 residues. CDR3 protein: CASSLGISGPQHF. CDR3 in DNA: TGTGCCAGCAGTTTAGGGATAAGTGGGCCCCAGCATTTT.

The chain has TRBV6-5 and TRBJ2-7, with 9 bases aligning to TRBD1. Germline-derived CDR1 and CDR2 are MNHEY and SVGAGI. Trimming at V came to 6 bases and at J to 1 base, leaving 7 bases not matched to a gene. This CDR3 has 15 amino acids. CDR3 region: CASRIPTGGSYEQYF. The CDR3 nucleotides are TGTGCCAGCAGAATACCGACAGGGGGATCCTACGAGCAGTACTTC.

The CDR3, as DNA: TGTGCCAGCAGCCCCGGACTAGCGGAGACCCAGTACTTC. Amino acid sequence: CASSPGLAETQYF. V is TRBV5-4 and J is TRBJ2-5, with 9 bases identical to TRBD2. V shed 4 bases, J shed 5 bases, and the junction held 3 bases outside the gene matches. There are 13 residues in the CDR3. Germline V lookup: CDR1 SGHNT, CDR2 YYREEE (reference sequence).

The chain links TRBV12-5 to TRBJ2-2; the D is unclear. CDR3 length: 14 amino acids. Germline values: CDR1 LGHNT, CDR2 FRNRAP. Trimming removed 1 base at V and 6 bases at J, with 9 bases between. CDR3 DNA: TGTGCTAGTGGTTTGGGGGAAGGCCCCGGGGAGCTGTTTTTT. It specifies CASGLGEGPGELFF.

The V gene is TRBV12-1, the J gene TRBJ2-7. TRBV12-1 is a listed pseudogene. This CDR3 is built from 13 residues. This chain's CDR3 is CASSFRGPYEQYF. The CDR3 DNA is TGTGCCAGCAGCTTTCGGGGCCCCTACGAGCAGTACTTC.

The chain joins TRBV6-1 to TRBJ2-5; D tentatively reads TRBD1 or TRBD2 (5 bases each). V lost 1 base and J 1 base, leaving 10 bases between the germline ends. Germline CDR1 MNHNS, CDR2 SASEGT. This CDR3 is 15 amino acids long. CDR3 sequence: CASSEGPGPQETQYF. CDR3 DNA sequence: TGTGCCAGCAGTGAAGGGCCGGGACCCCAAGAGACCCAGTACTTC.

The V gene is TRBV9, the J gene TRBJ2-5, with TRBD2 as a possible D gene (5 bases). The CDR3 totals 16 residues. Germline V gene sequence: CDR1 SGDLS, CDR2 YYNGEE. The ends were cut back, 0 bases at V and 0 bases at J, with 12 bases in the middle. CDR3 in DNA: TGTGCCAGCAGCGTAGGGGTTGCTAGCTACCAAGAGACCCAGTACTTC. It specifies CASSVGVASYQETQYF.

The chain links TRBV29-1 to TRBJ2-2; the D is unclear. The V gene's germline CDR1 is SQVTM and CDR2 ANQGSEA. Trimming stripped 1 base from V and 2 bases from J, with 8 bases between. The CDR3 sequence is 14 residues long. The CDR3 coding sequence is TGCAGCGTTGAAGGCAGAACAAACACCGGGGAGCTGTTTTTT. Residues: CSVEGRTNTGELFF.

The V gene is TRBV7-2, the J gene TRBJ1-3; D is undetermined. The CDR3 sequence is 13 residues long. Trimming pared 3 bases from V and 2 bases from J, leaving 5 bases between. Germline-derived CDR1 and CDR2 are SGHTA and FQGNSA. CDR3 coding DNA: TGTGCCAGCAGCTTGATCCCTGGAAACACCATATATTTT. Translation gives CASSLIPGNTIYF. Combining the CDR3 with reference TRBV7-2 and TRBJ1-3 gives the whole variable domain GAGVSQSPSNKVTEKGKDVELRCDPISGHTALYWYRQSLGQGLEFLIYFQGNSAPDKSGLPSDRFSAERTGGSVSTLTIQRTQQEDSAVYLCASSLIPGNTIYFGEGSWLTVV.

V and J are TRBV12-5 and TRBJ1-2; perhaps TRBD1 as D (6 bases). The germline V gene encodes CDR1 LGHNT and CDR2 FRNRAP. The V end was cut by 0 bases, the J end by 7 bases, with 12 bases between. The CDR3 length is 14 residues. The CDR3 DNA is TGTGCTAGTGGTTTGGTACCGGGGGGCGGTGGCTACACCTTC. The encoded protein is CASGLVPGGGGYTF.

The V gene is TRBV4-3, the J gene TRBJ2-5; 10 nucleotides agree with TRBD1. The CDR3 has 18 residues. Germline CDR1 is LGHNA and CDR2 is YSLEER. Trimming took 0 bases from V and 1 from J; bases not matched to a gene: 8. CDR3 protein: CASSQDLPGQGPQETQYF. The CDR3 region has the DNA TGCGCCAGCAGCCAAGACCTACCGGGACAGGGGCCCCAAGAGACCCAGTACTTC.

The J gene is TRBJ1-5, the V gene TRBV19; D might be TRBD1 (5 bases). The CDR3 runs to 16 residues. The ends were cut back, 8 bases at V and 0 bases at J, with 17 bases in the middle. In germline, CDR1 is LNHDA, CDR2 SQIVND (reference sequence). The CDR3 coding sequence is TGTGCCAGTGGGGGGAAGGTTGATTATAGCAATCAGCCCCAGCATTTT. It yields the protein CASGGKVDYSNQPQHF. Together with reference TRBV19 and TRBJ1-5, the CDR3 gives the full variable domain: DGGITQSPKYLFRKEGQNVTLSCEQNLNHDAMYWYRQDPGQGLRLIYYSQIVNDFQKGDIAEGYSVSREKKESFPLTVTSAQKNPTAFYLCASGGKVDYSNQPQHFGDGTRLSIL.

The rearrangement links TRBV6-1 to TRBJ1-4, with 9 bases fitting TRBD1. The CDR3 loop spans 13 amino acids. Germline V CDR1 and CDR2: MNHNS, SASEGT. Trimming at V came to 6 bases and at J to 7 bases, leaving 3 bases not matched to a gene. The CDR3 DNA reads as TGTGCCAGCAGACAGGGGGCGAGTGAAAAACTGTTTTTT. It is translated as CASRQGASEKLFF.

V gene TRBV19 combines with J gene TRBJ1-5, with D unclear. V lost 3 bases and J lost 7, with 16 bases in between. The CDR3 covers 15 residues. CDR1 is LNHDA and CDR2 is SQIVND in the germline V gene (reference sequence). Here the CDR3 reads CASSIVVASRQPQHF. CDR3 DNA sequence: TGTGCCAGTAGTATCGTGGTGGCTTCCCGGCAGCCCCAGCATTTT.

The V gene is TRBV2, the J gene TRBJ1-2, with D hard to call. The CDR3 extends over 16 amino acids. Germline values: CDR1 SNHLY, CDR2 FYNNEI. V lost 7 bases and J 0 bases, leaving 18 bases between the germline ends. The CDR3 reads CASTPTRAGSNYGYTF. Here the CDR3 DNA reads TGTGCCAGCACCCCAACTCGTGCCGGATCTAACTATGGCTACACCTTC.

The chain links TRBV10-3 to TRBJ2-7; D is uncertain. The CDR3 is 15 residues long. Germline lookup yields CDR1 ENHRY and CDR2 SYGVKD. V was trimmed by 1 base and J by 0 bases, leaving 10 bases between them. CDR3 protein: CAISEWPSSSYEQYF. For the CDR3, the DNA is TGTGCCATCAGTGAGTGGCCCTCGAGCTCCTACGAGCAGTACTTC.

Points on this clone: Being one base from a much bigger clone, this may be a read error. Other DNA variants within this sample encode the same CDR3. This chain uses TRBV11-2 with TRBJ2-5, with D unclear. Germline V CDR1 and CDR2: SGHAT, FQNNGV. V lost 3 bases to trimming and J lost 4 bases, with 3 bases between them. The CDR3 runs to 11 residues. The CDR3 sequence is CASSFRETQYF. Written as DNA, the CDR3 is TGTGCCAGCAGCTTCCGAGAGACCCAGTACTTC.

This clone was recorded only once. The chain links TRBV10-1 to TRBJ2-2, with D uncertain. Germline CDR1 and CDR2: WNHNN and SYGVQD (reference sequence). V lost 1 base and J 6 bases, leaving 6 bases between the germline ends. CDR3 size: 13 residues. CDR3 sequence reads: CASSELVPGELFF. The CDR3 region has the DNA TGCGCCAGCAGTGAGTTGGTTCCCGGGGAGCTGTTTTTT.

The chain carries TRBV27 and TRBJ1-1; no clear D gene. The germline V gene encodes CDR1 MNHEY and CDR2 SMNVEV (reference sequence). This CDR3 has 14 residues. The ends were cut back, 8 bases at V and 1 base at J, with 14 bases in the middle. DNA of the CDR3: TGTGCCAGCCCCGAGTCGTTGGAGAACACTGAAGCTTTCTTT. This sequence encodes CASPESLENTEAFF.

This clone was seen more than once but under ten times. The rearrangement links TRBV30 to TRBJ1-3; D possibly corresponds to TRBD1 (6 bases). CDR3 size: 15 residues. V was cut by 1 base and J by 0 bases, with 10 bases left in between. The germline gives CDR1 GTSNPN, CDR2 SVGIG (reference sequence). DNA for the CDR3: TGTGCCTGGAGTGGGGACACCTTCTCTGGAAACACCATATATTTT. Encoded protein: CAWSGDTFSGNTIYF.

This rearrangement joins TRBV2 to TRBJ2-1; maybe TRBD1 (6 bases). Germline V gene data show CDR1 as SNHLY and CDR2 as FYNNEI. The CDR3 extends over 15 amino acids. V was trimmed by 2 bases and J by 8 bases, leaving 16 bases between them. DNA for the CDR3: TGTGCCAGCAGTGAATCGGCAGGGGCAGGAGATGAGCAGTTCTTC. Translation: CASSESAGAGDEQFF. Full variable domain (rest looked up from reference TRBV2 and TRBJ2-1): EPEVTQTPSHQVTQMGQEVILRCVPISNHLYFYWYRQILGQKVEFLVSFYNNEISEKSEIFDDQFSVERPDGSNFTLKIRSTKLEDSAMYFCASSESAGAGDEQFFGPGTRLTVL.

The chain joins TRBV29-1 to TRBJ1-4; D remains ambiguous. Germline-derived CDR1 and CDR2 are SQVTM and ANQGSEA. V lost 1 base, J lost 0 bases, and 12 bases lay in between. CDR3 length: 16 residues. CDR3 sequence (DNA): TGCAGCGTTGAAGCCGTTCCACGGGCAACTAATGAAAAACTGTTTTTT. Translation gives CSVEAVPRATNEKLFF.